The next 15 T cell receptor beta chains were all read from a single sample in a study of blood T cell repertoires in COVID-19 (dated by TCRdb to about 2020). Receptor amplification or capture employed the immunoSEQ multiplex PCR assay. This is the immuneACCESS table as TCRdb keeps it, with only in-frame sequences that have V and J called. A part of the clones is gone; compared with another copy, unresolved V genes explain less than half, and the rest is unexplained. Present in this sample are 230,000 or so clones, roughly 84% of which were seen just once. The biggest ten clones account for about 6.9% of the sample. Sequenced material: PBMCs or T cells enriched from blood (not recorded which). All receptors derive from a woman in her forties or fifties who had been exposed to COVID-19.

This chain connects TRBV30 to TRBJ1-2; 9 bases align to TRBD1. V trimming: 3 bases; J trimming: 3 bases; junction bases outside the gene matches: 5. The germline V gene has CDR1 GTSNPN and CDR2 SVGIG (reference sequence). CDR3 length: 14 amino acids. Here the CDR3 reads CAWSRDRGDYGYTF. Written as DNA, the CDR3 is TGTGCCTGGAGCCGAGACAGGGGGGACTATGGCTACACCTTC. Full variable domain (rest looked up from reference TRBV30 and TRBJ1-2): SQTIHQWPATLVQPVGSPLSLECTVEGTSNPNLYWYRQAAGRGLQLLFYSVGIGQISSEVPQNLSASRPQDRQFILSSKKLLLSDSGFYLCAWSRDRGDYGYTFGSGTRLTVV.

The genes are TRBV20-1 and TRBJ1-5, with D unresolved. The CDR3 has 11 amino acids. CDR1 and CDR2 from the germline V gene are DFQATT and SNEGSKA (reference sequence). Trimming took off 0 bases at V and 12 bases at J, with 9 bases between the two ends. The CDR3 reads CSARDGTIQHF. The DNA of the CDR3 is TGCAGTGCTAGAGATGGTACAATCCAGCATTTT.

V and J are TRBV27 and TRBJ2-5; D is unclear. The germline CDR1 and CDR2 sequences are MNHEY and SMNVEV (reference sequence). The CDR3 spans 13 residues. Trimming removed 3 bases from V and 2 bases from J, with 7 bases in between. CDR3 loop: CASSFRVQETQYF. The CDR3 DNA follows: TGTGCCAGCAGTTTCCGAGTTCAAGAGACCCAGTACTTC.

The V and J genes are TRBV6-5 and TRBJ1-1, with no clear D. The CDR3 runs 12 residues. In germline, CDR1 is MNHEY, CDR2 SVGAGI. V was shortened by 4 bases and J by 10 bases, with 13 bases between the two germline ends. DNA of the CDR3: TGTGCCAGCAGTTCCCCGGGGAGTAGAGCTTTCTTT. This translates into CASSSPGSRAFF.

This chain connects TRBV12-3 or TRBV12-4 to TRBJ2-7; 7 bases are a match to TRBD1. The CDR3 runs to 13 residues. The trim removed 8 bases at V and 2 bases at J, leaving 6 bases unmatched. In nucleotides, the CDR3 is TGTGCCAGCTCTGGGGACAGCCCCTACGAGCAGTACTTC. It specifies CASSGDSPYEQYF.

V and J are TRBV28 and TRBJ2-4; 8 nucleotides align to TRBD1. Germline CDR1 is MDHEN and CDR2 is SYDVKM. CDR3 size: 17 residues. V was pared by 3 bases and J by 3 bases, with 10 bases of the junction left unmatched. In DNA form, the CDR3 reads TGTGCCAGCAGTTTTGGGCAGGGGGCTTTGGTCAAAAACATTCAGTACTTC. Its protein is CASSFGQGALVKNIQYF.

This clone was counted a single time. The rearrangement links TRBV3-1 (or the pseudogene TRBV3-2) to TRBJ1-1; D is ambiguous. With 1 base removed from V and 5 bases from J, the gap between germline ends came to 11 bases. The germline CDR1 and CDR2 sequences are LGHDT and YNNKEL (reference sequence). The CDR3 length is 14 residues. CDR3 nucleotide sequence: TGTGCCAGCAGCCAAGTTTCAAAAAAAACTGAAGCTTTCTTT. Residues: CASSQVSKKTEAFF.

The J gene is TRBJ1-4, the V gene TRBV5-1; a possible D gene is TRBD1 (5 bases). The CDR3 extends over 15 amino acids. Trimming cost V 4 bases and J 0 bases, with 10 bases left between them. The germline V gene has CDR1 SGHRS and CDR2 YFSETQ. CDR3 protein: CASSPTDATNEKLFF. The CDR3 coding sequence is TGCGCCAGCAGCCCGACAGACGCAACTAATGAAAAACTGTTTTTT.

About this clone: This same CDR3 is encoded by further DNA sequences in the sample. This chain connects TRBV9 to TRBJ1-2, with D perhaps matching TRBD1 (6 bases). CDR3 length: 13 amino acids. Germline assignment: CDR1 SGDLS and CDR2 YYNGEE. Trimming left V 0 bases short and J 5 bases short, with 8 bases between. CDR3 nucleotides: TGTGCCAGCAGCGTAGGACAGGAATATGGCTACACCTTC. Its translation: CASSVGQEYGYTF.

This rearrangement joins TRBV3-1 (or the pseudogene TRBV3-2) to TRBJ1-6; D might be TRBD1 (5 bases). Germline lookup yields CDR1 LGHDT and CDR2 YNNKEL (reference sequence). The CDR3 consists of 14 residues. V dropped 2 bases and J dropped 12 bases, with 14 bases sitting between them. CDR3 sequence reads: CASSQLPGLGPLHF. The DNA for the CDR3 is TGTGCCAGCAGCCAATTGCCAGGGTTGGGACCCCTCCACTTT.

This rearrangement joins TRBV20-1 to TRBJ1-2, with D possibly being TRBD1 (6 bases). The CDR3 has 10 amino acids. The V gene's germline CDR1 is DFQATT and CDR2 SNEGSKA (reference sequence). V was pared by 4 bases and J by 6 bases, with 6 bases between. Written as DNA, the CDR3 is TGCAGTGCTACAGGGGATGGCTACACCTTC. This sequence encodes CSATGDGYTF.

This clone appeared once. The V call is TRBV21-1, the J call TRBJ1-2. TRBV21-1 is termed a pseudogene. The CDR3 is 15 residues long. The CDR3 region is CASSKREGGLYGYTF. The CDR3 DNA sequence: TGTGCCAGCAGCAAAAGGGAGGGAGGCCTCTATGGCTACACCTTC.

This rearrangement joins TRBV6-5 to TRBJ2-7, with unresolved D. V lost 7 bases and J 5 bases, leaving 12 bases between the germline ends. The CDR3 is 12 residues long. The germline gives CDR1 MNHEY, CDR2 SVGAGI. CDR3 region: CASNLRVHEQYF. The CDR3 DNA sequence: TGTGCCAGCAACTTACGGGTACACGAGCAGTACTTC.

The genes are TRBV27 and TRBJ2-1; D is perhaps TRBD2 (5 bases). The ends were cut back, 4 bases at V and 5 bases at J, with 15 bases in the middle. Germline CDR1 is MNHEY and CDR2 is SMNVEV (reference sequence). CDR3 length: 15 residues. CDR3 DNA: TGTGCCAGCAGTTCCCTCCCCGACGGGAACAATGAGCAGTTCTTC. It specifies CASSSLPDGNNEQFF.

The V gene is TRBV11-2, the J gene TRBJ1-2, with a weak D call TRBD1 (6 bases). The length of the CDR3 is 13 residues. CDR1 and CDR2 (germline): SGHAT, FQNNGV. The V and J ends lost 4 bases and 8 bases respectively, with 14 bases between them. The CDR3 sequence: CASSYPGVRGYTF. In nucleotides, the CDR3 is TGTGCCAGCAGCTATCCAGGGGTGCGGGGCTACACCTTC.